Below are 24 T cell receptor beta chains sequenced from a single sample in a study of OX40 agonist ivuxolimab in advanced cancers. Data came from immunoSEQ multiplex PCR; TCRdb stores just in-frame clones and leaves some out. The table has roughly 100,000 clones, more than 95% seen once; the top ten hold around 2.2%. The input for sequencing was CD4+ or CD8+ T cells sorted from blood, taken in a trial of the OX40 agonist ivuxolimab. These receptors all come from an adult with an advanced solid tumor such as melanoma, head and neck, liver or kidney cancer.

The chain carries TRBV18 and TRBJ2-3, with 11 positions matching TRBD2. Germline CDR1 is KGHSH and CDR2 is LQKENI. This CDR3 comprises 17 residues. The V and J ends lost 2 bases and 4 bases, in that order; junction bases with no gene match: 8. CDR3 DNA sequence: TGTGCCAGCTCACCAGAAGCTCTAGCGGGGGGACCAGATACGCAGTATTTT. Translated: CASSPEALAGGPDTQYF.

The V and J genes are TRBV5-4 and TRBJ2-1, with 10 bases fitting TRBD1. V lost 0 bases and J lost 6; bases outside the gene matches: 6. The CDR3 is 16 residues long. Per germline, CDR1 SGHNT and CDR2 YYREEE (reference sequence). The CDR3 sequence is CASSLAIRDRGNEQFF. CDR3 DNA: TGTGCCAGCAGCTTGGCTATCCGGGACAGGGGCAATGAGCAGTTCTTC.

V and J are TRBV7-3 and TRBJ2-2, with D perhaps matching TRBD1 (6 bases). V lost 5 bases and J lost 4, with 8 bases in between. The CDR3 extends over 13 amino acids. Germline values: CDR1 SGHTA, CDR2 FQGTGA. The CDR3 reads CASSPQGTGELFF. The DNA of the CDR3 is TGTGCCAGCAGCCCACAGGGCACCGGGGAGCTGTTTTTT. The full variable domain, rest sourced from reference TRBV7-3 and TRBJ2-2, is GAGVSQTPSNKVTEKGKYVELRCDPISGHTALYWYRQSLGQGPEFLIYFQGTGAADDSGLPNDRFFAVRPEGSVSTLKIQRTERGDSAVYLCASSPQGTGELFFGEGSRLTVL.

The chain recombines TRBV5-6 with TRBJ2-1, with unresolved D. Germline V CDR1 and CDR2: SGHDT, YYEEEE. CDR3 length: 15 residues. V was clipped by 0 bases and J by 1 base, with 8 bases between them. The CDR3 sequence: CASSLGWQSYNEQFF. The CDR3 nucleotides are TGTGCCAGCAGCTTGGGCTGGCAATCCTACAATGAGCAGTTCTTC.

The chain employs TRBV5-1 and TRBJ2-7; D gene ambiguous. The CDR3 runs 16 residues. Germline V gene data show CDR1 as SGHRS and CDR2 as YFSETQ. Trimming cost V 1 base and J 2 bases, with 16 bases left between them. The CDR3 reads CASSLNSAEPPYEQYF. CDR3 DNA: TGCGCCAGCAGCTTGAACTCCGCGGAACCTCCCTACGAGCAGTACTTC.

This chain connects TRBV5-4 to TRBJ1-2; 7 nucleotides match TRBD1. The CDR3 loop spans 14 amino acids. V was clipped by 0 bases and J by 1 base; unmatched bases: 0. The germline gives CDR1 SGHNT, CDR2 YYREEE (reference sequence). As DNA, the CDR3 is TGTGCCAGCAGCTTGGGACAGGGTAACTATGGCTACACCTTC. Residues: CASSLGQGNYGYTF.

The V gene is TRBV5-8, the J gene TRBJ1-2; tentatively, D is TRBD1 (6 bases). CDR1 SGHTS and CDR2 YDEGEE come from the germline V gene. The CDR3 runs to 12 residues. V was cut by 4 bases and J by 13 bases, with 17 bases left in between. The DNA for the CDR3 is TGTGCCAGCAGCACCGCCGGGGGCTATTGCACCTTC. This translates into CASSTAGGYCTF. The full variable domain, its missing parts supplied by reference TRBV5-8 and TRBJ1-2, is EAGVTQSPTHLIKTRGQQATLRCSPISGHTSVYWYQQALGLGLQFLLWYDEGEERNRGNFPPRFSGRQFPNYSSELNVNALELEDSALYLCASSTAGGYCTFGSGTRLTVV.

Concerning this clone itself: Other DNA sequences in this specimen translate into the identical CDR3. This sequence joins TRBV27 and TRBJ1-5; D may be TRBD1 (6 bases). Germline loops: CDR1 MNHEY, CDR2 SMNVEV (reference sequence). With 5 bases removed from V and 0 bases from J, the gap between germline ends came to 8 bases. This CDR3 comprises 14 residues. DNA for the CDR3: TGTGCCAGCAGTCCACAGGGTAGCAATCAGCCCCAGCATTTT. Translated: CASSPQGSNQPQHF.

The chain couples TRBV4-3 to TRBJ2-3, with D possibly matching TRBD1 (5 bases). V lost 1 base and J 0 bases, leaving 11 bases between the germline ends. Germline CDR1 and CDR2: LGHNA and YSLEER. This CDR3 spans 16 amino acids. The CDR3 reads CASSQVWAGSTDTQYF. The CDR3 DNA reads TGCGCCAGCAGCCAAGTTTGGGCAGGGAGCACAGATACGCAGTATTTT.

The J gene is TRBJ1-2, the V gene TRBV2; D remains unclear. The V and J ends lost 6 bases and 4 bases respectively, with 6 bases between them. Germline V lookup: CDR1 SNHLY, CDR2 FYNNEI. This CDR3 is built from 11 residues. In DNA, the CDR3 is TGTGCCAGCAGGGACCTCTATGGCTACACCTTC. This translates into CASRDLYGYTF.

This sequence joins TRBV27 and TRBJ2-5, with D possibly matching TRBD1 (6 bases). The J call may not be correct, given that the DNA end is closer to TRBJ2-7. The CDR3 spans 12 residues. Looked up from germline, CDR1 is MNHEY and CDR2 is SMNVEV (reference sequence). CDR3 residues: CASSIWGHEQYF. The CDR3 DNA is TGTGCCAGCAGCATTTGGGGGCACGAGCAGTACTTC.

CDR3 amino acids: CASGDSSGNTIYF. As DNA, the CDR3 is TGTGCCAGCGGAGACAGTTCTGGAAACACCATATATTTT. The J gene is TRBJ1-3, the V gene TRBV7-9; tentative D call: TRBD1 (5 bases). The CDR3 spans 13 residues. Between the trimmed V and J ends, which lost 8 bases and 1 base, there was a span of 9 bases. Germline CDR1 SEHNR, CDR2 FQNEAQ (reference sequence).

The chain combines TRBV7-7 with TRBJ2-7; D is ambiguous. The CDR3 sequence is 13 residues long. V was cut by 7 bases and J by 6 bases, with 16 bases left in between. Germline CDR1 SSHAT, CDR2 FNYEAQ (reference sequence). CDR3 nucleotides: TGTGCCAGCACCCCCCCCAAGGAGCGCGAGCAGTACTTC. It encodes CASTPPKEREQYF.

The chain uses TRBV7-9 and TRBJ2-1; D is possibly TRBD1 (6 bases). Germline CDR1 is SEHNR and CDR2 is FQNEAQ (reference sequence). The length of the CDR3 is 12 residues. Trimming took off 5 bases at V and 10 bases at J, with 12 bases between the two ends. In DNA, the CDR3 is TGTGCCAGCAGCACCGCCAGGGGCGAGCAGTTCTTC. Translation gives CASSTARGEQFF.

As DNA, the CDR3 is TGTGCCAGCAGTTTCAGAGGGGCTGGGGAGCTGTTTTTT. The encoded protein is CASSFRGAGELFF. The V gene is TRBV28, the J gene TRBJ2-2; either TRBD1 or TRBD2 may supply D (5 bases each). Germline lookup yields CDR1 MDHEN and CDR2 SYDVKM. The length of the CDR3 is 13 residues. V lost 3 bases and J 8 bases, leaving 10 bases between the germline ends.

A few counts support this clone. The gene calls are TRBV19 and TRBJ1-5; perhaps TRBD1 as D (6 bases). In germline, CDR1 is LNHDA, CDR2 SQIVND (reference sequence). Trimming took off 3 bases at V and 7 bases at J, with 10 bases between the two ends. CDR3 length: 13 residues. CDR3 region: CASSMGGWQPQHF. The CDR3 DNA reads TGTGCCAGTAGTATGGGGGGCTGGCAGCCCCAGCATTTT.

The chain employs TRBV7-9 and TRBJ2-7, with D maybe TRBD1 (6 bases). Germline loops: CDR1 SEHNR, CDR2 FQNEAQ (reference sequence). The CDR3 has 16 amino acids. V gave up 1 base and J gave up 0 bases, with 13 bases separating them. CDR3 DNA: TGTGCCAGCAGCTTAGGTAGAGGACAGAGCTCCTACGAGCAGTACTTC. Its translation is CASSLGRGQSSYEQYF.

This rearrangement joins TRBV7-8 to TRBJ2-1; possibly TRBD2 for D (6 bases). Trimming took off 4 bases at V and 5 bases at J, with 12 bases between the two ends. The CDR3 sequence is 14 residues long. CDR1 and CDR2 from the germline V gene are SGHVS and FQNEAQ. The CDR3 DNA follows: TGTGCCAGCAGCTCACCGGGACTCCACAATGAGCAGTTCTTC. Its protein is CASSSPGLHNEQFF.

This chain uses TRBV9 with TRBJ2-1; 10 bases line up with TRBD2. The CDR3 runs 15 residues. In germline, CDR1 is SGDLS, CDR2 YYNGEE. The trim removed 0 bases at V and 9 bases at J, leaving 6 bases unmatched. The CDR3 coding sequence is TGTGCCAGCAGCGTAGAAGGAGCGGGGGGGCCTGAGCAGTTCTTC. As protein: CASSVEGAGGPEQFF.

The chain couples TRBV30 to TRBJ1-5, with a weak D call TRBD1 (6 bases). The CDR3 spans 12 residues. Looked up from germline, CDR1 is GTSNPN and CDR2 is SVGIG (reference sequence). This chain's CDR3 is CASGDGNQPQHF. The CDR3 DNA reads TGTGCTTCAGGGGACGGGAATCAGCCCCAGCATTTT.

In its sample, this clone was seen once. The chain joins TRBV6-4 to TRBJ2-7; the match to TRBD1 covers 9 bases. CDR3 length: 15 residues. Germline CDR1 MRHNA, CDR2 SNTAGT. The trim removed 7 bases at V and 2 bases at J, leaving 9 bases unmatched. The chain's CDR3 is CASTLPGQGPYEQYF. CDR3 bases: TGTGCCAGCACACTCCCGGGACAGGGTCCCTACGAGCAGTACTTC.

This chain links TRBV5-1 with TRBJ1-5; a possible D gene is TRBD1 (6 bases). Germline CDR1 is SGHRS and CDR2 is YFSETQ. V was shortened by 2 bases and J by 6 bases, with 15 bases between the two germline ends. This CDR3 comprises 15 residues. The CDR3 region is CASSFGAGGGQPQHF. CDR3 nucleotides: TGCGCCAGCAGCTTCGGGGCAGGAGGGGGTCAGCCCCAGCATTTT.

The chain links TRBV30 to TRBJ1-2; 7 nucleotides line up with TRBD1. Germline V gene lookup returns CDR1 GTSNPN and CDR2 SVGIG (reference sequence). V gave up 6 bases and J gave up 6 bases; unmatched junction bases: 4. This CDR3 spans 11 amino acids. The CDR3 sequence: CACKGANGYTF. CDR3 nucleotide sequence: TGTGCCTGTAAGGGGGCGAATGGCTACACCTTC.

V is TRBV27 and J is TRBJ2-1, with D perhaps being TRBD1 or TRBD2 (5 bases each). The germline V gene has CDR1 MNHEY and CDR2 SMNVEV (reference sequence). The CDR3 is 14 residues long. Trimming removed 1 base from V and 5 bases from J, with 9 bases in between. The CDR3 bases are TGTGCCAGCAGTTTATGGTGGGGACACAATGAGCAGTTCTTC. Protein sequence: CASSLWWGHNEQFF.